This T cell receptor beta chain was sequenced during a study of regulatory T cells in long-lasting Graves disease. This clonotype has a count of ten or more. iRepertoire HTBI primers and Arm-PCR of CDR3 regions built TCR beta libraries. TCRdb ran MiXCR on the multiplex PCR reads and lists one entry per CDR3 protein. Found here are hundreds of thousands of distinct CDR3 sequences, roughly a sixth of them singletons; the top ten hold around a fifth. As for time point: newly diagnosed GD, antithyroid drugs for less than 3 months. Scientists built the TCR library using RNA that was extracted from PBMCs. The V and J ends lost 5 bases and 0 bases, in that order; junction bases with no gene match: 6. The CDR3 length is 17 residues. CDR1 and CDR2 from the germline V gene are LNHDA and SQIVND (reference sequence).

This TCR derives from a female donor with Graves disease. The source was peripheral blood mononuclear cells (PBMCs), collected at new diagnosis, from a patient treated with antithyroid drugs. The chain employs TRBV19 and TRBJ2-2; TRBD1 agrees at 10 bases. In nucleotides, the CDR3 is TGTGCCAGTAGTGACCGGGACAGGGGATCGAACACCGGGGAGCTGTTTTTT. Its protein is CASSDRDRGSNTGELFF. The full variable domain, with the rest looked up from reference TRBV19 and TRBJ2-2, is DGGITQSPKYLFRKEGQNVTLSCEQNLNHDAMYWYRQDPGQGLRLIYYSQIVNDFQKGDIAEGYSVSREKKESFPLTVTSAQKNPTAFYLCASSDRDRGSNTGELFFGEGSRLTVL.